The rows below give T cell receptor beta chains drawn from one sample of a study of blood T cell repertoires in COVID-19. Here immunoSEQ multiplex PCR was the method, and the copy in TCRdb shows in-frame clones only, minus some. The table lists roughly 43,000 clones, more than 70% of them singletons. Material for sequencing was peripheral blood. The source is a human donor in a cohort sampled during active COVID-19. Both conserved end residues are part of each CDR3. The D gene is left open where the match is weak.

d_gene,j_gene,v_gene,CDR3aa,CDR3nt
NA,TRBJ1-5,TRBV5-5,CASQWGPSTTSNQPQHF,TGTGCCAGCCAATGGGGCCCGTCGACCACAAGCAATCAGCCCCAGCATTTT
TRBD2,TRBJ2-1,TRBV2,CASRAQLAGGVGEQFF,TGTGCCAGCAGAGCCCAACTAGCGGGGGGGGTCGGTGAGCAGTTCTTC
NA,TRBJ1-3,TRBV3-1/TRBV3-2,CASSHALVGGSGNTIYF,TGTGCCAGCAGCCATGCATTGGTGGGGGGCTCTGGAAACACCATATATTTT
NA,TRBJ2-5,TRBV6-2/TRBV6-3,CAISPGPFQETQYF,TGTGCCATCAGCCCGGGCCCTTTTCAAGAGACCCAGTACTTC
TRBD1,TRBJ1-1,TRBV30,CAWSVGQGAAEAFF,TGTGCCTGGAGTGTAGGACAGGGGGCGGCCGAAGCTTTCTTT
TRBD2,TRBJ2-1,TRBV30,CAWAVAGGFSYNEQFF,TGTGCCTGGGCAGTAGCGGGAGGGTTCTCCTACAATGAGCAGTTCTTC
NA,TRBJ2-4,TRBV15,CATSPSRTSPPPSNIQYF,TGTGCCACCTCCCCATCGCGCACCTCCCCGCCGCCCTCAAACATTCAGTACTTC
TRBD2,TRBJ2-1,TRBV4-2,CASSQERVTSGSQFF,TGTGCCAGCAGCCAAGAAAGGGTGACTAGCGGGAGCCAGTTCTTC
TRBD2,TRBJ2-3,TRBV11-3,CASSLGLAGGRSTDTQYF,TGTGCCAGCAGCTTAGGCCTAGCGGGAGGCCGAAGCACAGATACGCAGTATTTT
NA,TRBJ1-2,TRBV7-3,CASSLTVGGTNYGYTF,TGTGCCAGCAGCTTAACAGTGGGGGGTACTAACTATGGCTACACCTTC
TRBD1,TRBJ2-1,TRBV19,CASSIVGTVYNEQFF,TGTGCCAGTAGTATAGTAGGGACAGTTTACAATGAGCAGTTCTTC
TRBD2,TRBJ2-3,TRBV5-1,CASSWQSGSRTDTQYF,TGCGCCAGCAGCTGGCAGAGCGGGAGTCGCACAGATACGCAGTATTTT
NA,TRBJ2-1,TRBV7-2,CASSSQQTYNEQFF,TGTGCCAGCAGCTCCCAACAGACCTACAATGAGCAGTTCTTC
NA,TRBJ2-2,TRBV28,CASSFTEPQNTGELFF,TGTGCCAGCAGTTTTACTGAACCCCAGAACACCGGGGAGCTGTTTTTT
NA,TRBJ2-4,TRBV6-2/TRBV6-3,CASSPLRLGLAKNIQYF,TGTGCCAGCAGTCCCCTCCGGTTGGGGCTAGCCAAAAACATTCAGTACTTC
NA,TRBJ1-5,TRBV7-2,CASSPQQGSNQPQHF,TGTGCCAGCAGCCCTCAACAGGGTAGCAATCAGCCCCAGCATTTT
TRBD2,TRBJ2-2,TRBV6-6,CASSYTPAGMSGELFF,TGTGCCAGCAGTTACACCCCAGCGGGAATGTCCGGGGAGCTGTTTTTT
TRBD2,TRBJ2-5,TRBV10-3,CAIRESGGQETQYF,TGTGCCATCAGAGAAAGCGGGGGTCAAGAGACCCAGTACTTC
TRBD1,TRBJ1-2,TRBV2,CASTGQGVEGYTF,TGTGCCAGCACCGGACAGGGGGTAGAGGGCTACACCTTC